What follows is one T cell receptor (beta chain) and its context. Its specificity is unknown. Naivety among CD8 cells was defined by CD45RO negativity and positive CCR7 selection, thereby excluding terminally differentiated effector memory CD45RA+ cells. This record comes from a study of shared clonotypes between healthy human individuals. Study-wide results and limits: Generation probabilities of non-shared clonotypes were lower (relative to those shared by all four donors).

Evenly divided among several immunoSEQ plates was the genomic DNA of each subset. Some clones are missing from TCRdb's copy, which holds only in-frame ones; the method was immunoSEQ multiplex PCR. Of hundreds of thousands of clones in the sample, approximately 96% are singletons; the top ten hold roughly 0.12%. The clonotype originates from a woman aged 30 to 39 in good health. Sequenced input: naive CD8+ T cells sorted from blood.

For the CDR3, the DNA is TGTGCCAGCAGCTTGGCCTGGGGGCGGGAGACCTACGAGCAGTACTTC. This sequence encodes CASSLAWGRETYEQYF. V gene TRBV5-8 combines with J gene TRBJ2-7, with D perhaps TRBD2 (7 bases). CDR3 size: 16 residues. The germline CDR1 and CDR2 sequences are SGHTS and YDEGEE. V was shortened by 0 bases and J by 2 bases, with 15 bases between the two germline ends.